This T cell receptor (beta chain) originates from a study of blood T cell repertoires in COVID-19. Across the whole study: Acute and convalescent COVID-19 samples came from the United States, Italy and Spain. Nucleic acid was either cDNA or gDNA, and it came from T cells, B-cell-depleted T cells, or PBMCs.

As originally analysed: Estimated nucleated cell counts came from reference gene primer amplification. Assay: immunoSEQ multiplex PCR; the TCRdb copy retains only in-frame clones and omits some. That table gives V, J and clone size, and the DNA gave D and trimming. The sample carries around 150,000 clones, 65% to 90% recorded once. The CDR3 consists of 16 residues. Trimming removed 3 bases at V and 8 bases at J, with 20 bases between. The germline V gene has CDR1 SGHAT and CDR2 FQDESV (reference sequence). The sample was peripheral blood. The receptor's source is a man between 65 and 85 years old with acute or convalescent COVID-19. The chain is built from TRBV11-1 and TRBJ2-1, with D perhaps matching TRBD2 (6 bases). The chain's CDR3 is CASSLLATIPGDEQFF. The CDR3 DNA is TGTGCCAGCAGCTTGCTAGCGACTATTCCTGGGGATGAGCAGTTCTTC.